One and the same sample provided the 32 T cell receptor beta chains below, sequenced in a study of monozygotic twins with inflammatory bowel disease. With the 5' RACE reads reprocessed, TCRdb shows one record per CDR3 protein and no DNA. The sample includes fewer than 450,000 distinct CDR3 sequences. Sequenced material: blood. All receptors derive from a human donor with ulcerative colitis or Crohn's disease, or a healthy co-twin of an affected twin (not recorded which).

The chain joins TRBV4-1 to TRBJ1-2; lacking DNA, the TRBD1 call made by TCRdb goes unchecked. Germline CDR1 is MGHRA and CDR2 is YSYEKL. The CDR3 is 18 amino acids. CDR3 loop: CASSLTGRPTGSGYGYTF.

The gene calls are TRBV4-3 and TRBJ2-7; TCRdb returns TRBD2, unconfirmable since there is no DNA. Germline V lookup: CDR1 LGHNA, CDR2 YSLEER. This CDR3 contains 14 residues. CDR3: CASSQDRLRDEQYF.

The CDR3 loop reads CASSLGGGHEQFF. The V and J genes are TRBV11-3 and TRBJ2-1; TCRdb's D call of TRBD1 is untestable without DNA. This CDR3 comprises 13 residues. Germline CDR1 reads SGHNT; CDR2 reads YENEEA.

This rearrangement joins TRBV7-2 to TRBJ2-7. Germline CDR1 is SGHTA and CDR2 is FQGNSA. The CDR3 is made up of 16 amino acids. CDR3 amino acids: CASSLALGVSIYEQYF.

The rearrangement uses TRBV5-1 and TRBJ2-3. The CDR3 runs 14 residues. The germline V gene has CDR1 SGHRS and CDR2 YFSETQ. CDR3 region: CASSLRQYTDTQYF.

The chain joins TRBV5-1 to TRBJ1-1; TCRdb picks TRBD1, but there is no DNA to check that call. The germline gives CDR1 SGHRS, CDR2 YFSETQ. The CDR3 covers 14 residues. The CDR3 spells CASSSRQGATEAFF.

The rearrangement uses TRBV5-1 and TRBJ2-1. The V gene's germline CDR1 is SGHRS and CDR2 YFSETQ. This CDR3 contains 11 residues. The CDR3 sequence is CASSLGGTPFF.

This chain uses TRBV5-1 with TRBJ1-4; checking the TCRdb D call of TRBD1 is not possible without DNA. CDR1 is SGHRS, CDR2 YFSETQ, per germline. The CDR3 is 13 residues long. The CDR3 sequence is CASSLDPREKLFF.

V is TRBV7-9 and J is TRBJ1-4; TCRdb proposes TRBD1, but this gene call is untestable without DNA. Germline loops: CDR1 SEHNR, CDR2 FQNEAQ (reference sequence). There are 15 residues in the CDR3. The CDR3 spells CASSLGLSGSEKLFF.

V and J are TRBV12-3 or TRBV12-4 and TRBJ2-2; TCRdb names TRBD2, which stays unverified in the absence of DNA. This CDR3 is built from 15 residues. The CDR3 loop is CASSKNLVPTWELFF.

The chain employs TRBV30 and TRBJ2-3; TCRdb gives TRBD1 as the D gene, but with no DNA this cannot be confirmed. Germline V gene sequence: CDR1 GTSNPN, CDR2 SVGIG (reference sequence). CDR3 length equals 15 residues. This chain's CDR3 is CAWSVRTVGADTQYF.

This chain links TRBV12-3 or TRBV12-4 with TRBJ2-1; the TCRdb call, TRBD1, lacks DNA for checking. This CDR3 is 16 amino acids long. This CDR3 is CASSLVSGVSYNEQFF.

The chain has TRBV14 and TRBJ1-1; TCRdb indicates TRBD1, and absent DNA this call remains unverified. CDR1 and CDR2 (germline): SGHDN, FVKESK. The CDR3 is 19 residues long. CDR3 residues: CASSPKRGWTGGIKPEAFF.

This chain connects TRBV12-3 or TRBV12-4 to TRBJ2-1; with no DNA, the TCRdb D assignment of TRBD2 cannot be verified. The length of the CDR3 is 11 residues. The chain's CDR3 is CASSLSGGLVF.

The V gene is TRBV4-2, the J gene TRBJ1-1; lacking DNA, the TRBD1 call made by TCRdb goes unchecked. CDR3 length equals 16 residues. Germline V lookup: CDR1 LGHNA, CDR2 YNFKEQ. The CDR3 region is CASSQDPGQPNTEAFF.

The gene calls are TRBV6-2 or TRBV6-3 and TRBJ2-7. This CDR3 region has 13 residues. Germline V gene lookup returns CDR1 MNHEY and CDR2 SVGEGT. The CDR3 reads CASSSGMPYEQYF.

This chain links TRBV6-2 or TRBV6-3 with TRBJ2-1; as DNA is missing, the TRBD2 call by TCRdb cannot be tested. This CDR3 region has 20 residues. Germline V lookup: CDR1 MNHEY, CDR2 SVGEGT. CDR3 amino acids: CASSYTTPGLAGGDDNEQFF.

The chain recombines TRBV11-1 with TRBJ2-3; the D gene TCRdb calls, TRBD2, cannot be checked with no DNA. Per germline, CDR1 SGHAT and CDR2 FQDESV (reference sequence). This CDR3 is 19 amino acids long. The chain's CDR3 is CASSFLISGVTSSTDTQYF.

The chain employs TRBV10-3 and TRBJ2-7; TCRdb lists TRBD1, though no DNA is available to test this call. The CDR3 totals 13 residues. CDR1 and CDR2 (germline): ENHRY, SYGVKD. CDR3: CAISRQGSYEQYF.

The chain employs TRBV13 and TRBJ2-7; TCRdb's D gene call, TRBD1, goes unchecked for lack of DNA. Germline lookup yields CDR1 PRHDT and CDR2 FYEKMQ (reference sequence). This CDR3 spans 15 amino acids. This CDR3 reads CASSLGTGASYEQYF. Combining the CDR3 with reference TRBV13 and TRBJ2-7 gives the whole variable domain AAGVIQSPRHLIKEKRETATLKCYPIPRHDTVYWYQQGPGQDPQFLISFYEKMQSDKGSIPDRFSAQQFSDYHSELNMSSLELGDSALYFCASSLGTGASYEQYFGPGTRLTVT.

The chain recombines TRBV7-3 with TRBJ2-3. CDR1 is SGHTA, CDR2 FQGTGA, per germline. The CDR3 covers 15 residues. CDR3 protein: CASSFGLFGTNTQYF.

This rearrangement joins TRBV6-1 to TRBJ1-5. The CDR3 sequence is 15 residues long. CDR1 and CDR2 (germline): MNHNS, SASEGT. The CDR3 protein is CASSRNFEGNQPQHF.

The CDR3 protein is CATSDFKNTEAFF. V is TRBV24-1 and J is TRBJ1-1. The germline V gene encodes CDR1 KGHDR and CDR2 SFDVKD. The CDR3 is made up of 13 amino acids.

The chain has TRBV5-1 and TRBJ1-1. The germline CDR1 and CDR2 sequences are SGHRS and YFSETQ. This CDR3 contains 14 residues. The CDR3 protein is CASSFARMNTEAFF.

The genes are TRBV5-1 and TRBJ2-3; the TRBD2 assignment by TCRdb is unverifiable without DNA. Germline CDR1 reads SGHRS; CDR2 reads YFSETQ. The CDR3 length is 16 residues. The CDR3: CASSFGLAGVTDTQYF.

The chain combines TRBV3-1 with TRBJ2-7. This CDR3 has 14 residues. The germline V gene encodes CDR1 LGHDT and CDR2 YNNKEL (reference sequence). This chain's CDR3 is CASSQESVTPEQYF.

The chain uses TRBV2 and TRBJ1-5. In germline, CDR1 is SNHLY, CDR2 FYNNEI. The CDR3 consists of 13 residues. CDR3 protein: CASRVDSNQPQHF.

The chain couples TRBV11-1 to TRBJ1-2; TCRdb selects TRBD1, and the lack of DNA leaves this call unchecked. The germline CDR1 and CDR2 sequences are SGHAT and FQDESV (reference sequence). The length of the CDR3 is 15 residues. This chain's CDR3 is CASSSDFQGAYGYTF.

The chain recombines TRBV6-6 with TRBJ1-5. The CDR3 sequence is 12 residues long. Germline CDR1 reads MNHNY; CDR2 reads SVGAGI (reference sequence). Here the CDR3 reads CASNREGDRGHF.

The V call is TRBV12-3 or TRBV12-4, the J call TRBJ2-7; the D call from TCRdb, TRBD1, cannot be confirmed without DNA. The CDR3 spans 14 residues. The CDR3 spells CASSLEMGVREQYF.

V gene TRBV4-3 combines with J gene TRBJ2-2. Germline V gene lookup returns CDR1 LGHNA and CDR2 YSLEER. The CDR3 totals 15 residues. CDR3 protein: CASNLAATNTGELFF.

The J gene is TRBJ2-5, the V gene TRBV6-2 or TRBV6-3; absent DNA, TCRdb's TRBD1 call cannot be checked. Germline assignment: CDR1 MNHEY and CDR2 SVGEGT. The CDR3 extends over 15 amino acids. The CDR3 is CASSKRGRDQETQYF.